This record concerns one T cell receptor beta chain sequence. This clone is judged medium-sized (0.01 to 0.1%). The antigen it binds to is not known. No base quality information exists; no much larger clone differs at one position. This entry comes from a study of shared clonotypes between healthy human individuals (dated by TCRdb to about 2020). With respect to the entire study: The cohort comprised a couple of women and a few men aged 18 to 49 years. For each donor, three plates each were used for CD4 naive and CD4 memory, two plates were used for CD8 naive, and one plate was used for CD8 memory. Libraries were prepared and TCR repertoires were sequenced by different laboratories using diverse techniques, in order to increase sequencing depth and limit assay-specific biases. The study deeply sequenced blood TCR repertoires of five healthy adults to estimate repertoire size and the extent of clonotype sharing between individuals. Per donor, leukapheresis produced somewhere between about 0.9 and 9.5 billion PBMCs.

Here V drops 6 bases and J drops 5 bases, and the junction holds 11 bases not matched to any gene. The CDR3 runs 15 amino acids, cysteine and phenylalanine included. Only the CDR3 part of the read is kept: 45 bases, read in frame from the first base. In the germline V gene (reference sequence), CDR1 corresponds to LNHDA and CDR2 to SQIVND. What the work shows at the level of the full study, not this receptor alone: Compared with non-shared clonotypes, clonotypes shared by all four sorted-subset donors had higher generation probabilities. Naive subsets generally had larger estimated clonotype richness than memory subsets did. Based on pairwise subsampling, the degree of clonotype sharing among donors was expected to be affected by sequencing depth. Even with the large sequencing depth, rarefaction of the sorted-subset datasets indicated that sequencing was incomplete. The small number of donors limited the genetic and exposure-history diversity represented. Sampling was restricted to blood, and TCR repertoires in tissues likely differ from the TCR repertoires found in blood. Across a few donors, around 5% of naive CD4, 3.5% of naive CD8, 2.3% of memory CD4, and under 0.45% of memory CD8 clonotypes were shared.

The donors were healthy, HIV-negative adults who had no recently reported acute infections or vaccinations. Every donor was a Caucasian adult living in Nashville, Tennessee, USA. CD4+ T cells were enriched by magnetic negative selection, after which naive cells were positively selected on CD45RA and the negative fraction was taken as the memory subset. Blood was collected by leukapheresis, and PBMCs were isolated by Ficoll-Histopaque density gradient centrifugation and then cryopreserved in liquid nitrogen vapor phase. Purity and quantity of every magnetically sorted T cell population were checked by analytical flow cytometry. Genomic DNA was isolated from every sorted fraction and measured by UV absorbance on a Nanodrop 2000c. TCR CDR3 regions were amplified from genomic DNA by multiplex PCR using the deep immunoSEQ assay. Extracted genomic DNA from each cell subset was distributed evenly across all wells of several immunoSEQ 96-well plates, and each plate was treated as a replicate. Each replicate PCR for sorted subsets received about 0.2 ug genomic DNA, equal to about 30,000 T cell genomes. The purified libraries were quantified using a Qubit 3.0 fluorometer, sized with a Bioanalyzer 2100, and then quantified again using the KAPA Library Quantification kit. Each immunoSEQ 96-well plate was sequenced on its own single-read 150-cycle Illumina NextSeq 550 flow cell. Per the original workflow: Because only junctional sequences without quality scores were contained in the immunoSEQ output, filtering matching that applied to full-length reads could not be performed. Sequences were annotated with PyIR, a Python wrapper for IgBLAST v1.9, and V/J genes and CDR3 were assigned using IMGT germline references. Reads were filtered out if the reads had weak V/J assignments (E-value above 1e-6), no CDR3, stop codons, out-of-frame junctions, or ambiguous translated residues. V3J clonotypes were defined as sequences sharing the same inferred V gene, J gene, and CDR3 amino acid sequence. Percentage overlap between repertoires was calculated by dividing the number of shared unique clonotypes by the size of the smaller repertoire. Repertoire richness was assessed with RTK rarefaction, the Chao1 estimator, and Recon v2.1 estimates of unobserved clonotypes. Generation probabilities were computed with OLGA for all TCRbeta clonotypes obtained by the gDNA method from several donors. In its TCRdb copy, this immuneACCESS table keeps in-frame sequences only and misses some clones. Where compared with another copy, unresolved V genes explain less than half of these, and the others have no known cause. V and J calls and clone size come straight from that table; D and trimming were deduced from the DNA. This sample is represented by roughly 170,000 clones; about 66% of them were singletons. Less than 11% of the sample goes to the ten largest clones.

The rearrangement combines TRBV19 with TRBJ2-7; the central 9 bases match TRBD1. The clonotype was recovered from a young man in good health. The specimen was memory CD4+ T cells sorted from blood. The intended sense of this specimen's cell subset or site label: CD45RA-negative fraction. The bases read TGTGCCAGTAGAGGAACGGGACAGGGCCGGGACGAGCAGTACTTC. The resulting protein is CASRGTGQGRDEQYF.